These 20 T cell receptor beta chains were all obtained from the same sample, sequenced in a study of cytomegalovirus exposure and HLA in healthy donors. Repertoires were generated with immunoSEQ multiplex PCR, while TCRdb's copy carries only in-frame clones and drops some. The sample records under 200,000 clones, about 90% being singletons. The specimen sequenced was PBMCs. The receptor source for this set is a man aged 18 to 30 in good health and CMV-seropositive.

The rearrangement uses TRBV6-1 and TRBJ1-1; 9 nucleotides match TRBD1. V shed 9 bases and J 4 bases; nucleotides not matched to a gene: 6. The CDR3 spans 13 residues. Per germline, CDR1 MNHNS and CDR2 SASEGT. In DNA form, the CDR3 reads TGTGCCAGTAACAGGGGGCTAGTCACTGAAGCTTTCTTT. Its protein product is CASNRGLVTEAFF.

The chain joins TRBV4-1 to TRBJ2-5; 9 bases are a match to TRBD1. Trimming took 2 bases from V and 6 from J; bases not matched to a gene: 4. Germline loops: CDR1 MGHRA, CDR2 YSYEKL. This CDR3 contains 14 residues. The CDR3 here is CASSQTGGLKTQYF. Here the CDR3 DNA reads TGCGCCAGCAGCCAAACAGGGGGCCTAAAGACCCAGTACTTC.

This clone was counted a single time. The chain joins TRBV5-1 to TRBJ2-7, with 9 positions matching TRBD1. The CDR3 is 14 residues long. The ends lost 7 bases at V and 0 bases at J; junction bases unmatched: 5. Germline V gene data show CDR1 as SGHRS and CDR2 as YFSETQ. The CDR3: CASLETGGSYEQYF. The CDR3 nucleotides read TGCGCCAGCCTTGAGACAGGGGGCTCCTACGAGCAGTACTTC.

This clone was counted a single time. The V and J genes are TRBV19 and TRBJ2-4; D might be TRBD2 (6 bases). There are 13 residues in the CDR3. Per the germline V gene, CDR1 is LNHDA and CDR2 is SQIVND (reference sequence). V lost 4 bases and J 6 bases, leaving 10 bases between the germline ends. The CDR3 DNA reads as TGTGCCAGTAGTACCAAGGGAGGAAACATTCAGTACTTC. Its protein is CASSTKGGNIQYF. Complete variable domain (other parts from reference TRBV19 and TRBJ2-4): DGGITQSPKYLFRKEGQNVTLSCEQNLNHDAMYWYRQDPGQGLRLIYYSQIVNDFQKGDIAEGYSVSREKKESFPLTVTSAQKNPTAFYLCASSTKGGNIQYFGAGTRLSVL.

The chain couples TRBV28 to TRBJ2-7, with 11 bases fitting TRBD2. CDR1 is MDHEN and CDR2 is SYDVKM in the germline V gene. The V and J ends lost 5 bases and 5 bases, in that order; junction bases with no gene match: 8. This CDR3 has 15 residues. The CDR3 coding sequence is TGTGCCAGCAGTCCCCCCGGGACTAGCGGACACGAGCAGTACTTC. It specifies CASSPPGTSGHEQYF. Using reference TRBV28 and TRBJ2-7 for the parts outside the CDR3, the full variable domain is DVKVTQSSRYLVKRTGEKVFLECVQDMDHENMFWYRQDPGLGLRLIYFSYDVKMKEKGDIPEGYSVSREKKERFSLILESASTNQTSMYLCASSPPGTSGHEQYFGPGTRLTVT.

This chain connects TRBV15 to TRBJ1-1; the D is unclear. There are 14 residues in the CDR3. The V end was cut by 8 bases, the J end by 2 bases, with 15 bases between. The V gene's germline CDR1 is LNHNV and CDR2 YYDKDF (reference sequence). The CDR3, as DNA: TGTGCCACCGCTTCGCTTGGAGCCAACACTGAAGCTTTCTTT. Translation gives CATASLGANTEAFF.

As for this clone: Mismatch with germline at one junction end may stem from a read error. The rearrangement joins TRBV28 to TRBJ1-2; 7 bases are shared with TRBD1. The germline V gene has CDR1 MDHEN and CDR2 SYDVKM. This CDR3 spans 17 amino acids. The CDR3 DNA is TGTGCCAGCAGAGACCCTTCGACAGGGCCCTCTAAGTATGGCTACACCTTC. It is translated as CASRDPSTGPSKYGYTF.

The rearrangement uses TRBV14 and TRBJ2-1; D remains ambiguous. Trimming removed 0 bases at V and 8 bases at J, with 20 bases between. This CDR3 has 17 amino acids. Germline V gene lookup returns CDR1 SGHDN and CDR2 FVKESK. CDR3 in amino acids: CASSQESNYQLLYEQFF. In DNA form, the CDR3 reads TGTGCCAGCAGCCAAGAATCGAACTATCAGCTCCTTTATGAGCAGTTCTTC.

There are a few counts of this clone. This rearrangement joins TRBV11-2 to TRBJ2-1, with TRBD2 matching 7 bases. Trimming cost V 2 bases and J 2 bases; bases outside gene matches: 9. There are 17 residues in the CDR3. Germline assignment: CDR1 SGHAT and CDR2 FQNNGV. As DNA, the CDR3 is TGTGCCAGCAGCTTATTCACCGGGAGGAGCACCTACAATGAGCAGTTCTTC. Translation gives CASSLFTGRSTYNEQFF.

The J gene is TRBJ2-7, the V gene TRBV7-9, with TRBD2 matching 7 bases. This CDR3 region has 16 residues. V shed 5 bases, J shed 3 bases, and the junction held 13 bases outside the gene matches. Germline CDR1 reads SEHNR; CDR2 reads FQNEAQ (reference sequence). The CDR3: CASSQSLGLAVYEQYF. CDR3 bases: TGTGCCAGCAGCCAATCGCTCGGGCTAGCGGTCTACGAGCAGTACTTC.

CDR3 coding DNA: TGTGCCAGCAGCCAGACTTATAGCGGGAGGGATGAGCAGTTCTTC. The encoded protein is CASSQTYSGRDEQFF. This rearrangement joins TRBV6-5 to TRBJ2-1; 11 bases are a match to TRBD2. V lost 6 bases to trimming and J lost 8 bases; unmatched junction nucleotides: 9. The CDR3 extends over 15 amino acids. Germline-derived CDR1 and CDR2 are MNHEY and SVGAGI.

The chain has TRBV7-9 and TRBJ1-4; 7 bases fit TRBD1. Trimming at V came to 1 base and at J to 7 bases, leaving 6 bases not matched to a gene. This CDR3 contains 15 residues. CDR1 SEHNR and CDR2 FQNEAQ come from the germline V gene (reference sequence). The CDR3 protein is CASSLGQGVGEKLFF. CDR3 nucleotide sequence: TGTGCCAGCAGCTTAGGGCAGGGGGTCGGTGAAAAACTGTTTTTT.

J is TRBJ2-7 and V is TRBV30, with 12 positions matching TRBD2. The CDR3 contains 15 residues. V dropped 2 bases and J dropped 2; count of bases not matched to a gene: 4. Per the germline V gene, CDR1 is GTSNPN and CDR2 is SVGIG (reference sequence). The CDR3 nucleotides are TGTGCCTGGAGTCATGGACTAGCGGGAACCTACGAGCAGTACTTC. As protein: CAWSHGLAGTYEQYF.

CDR3 sequence reads: CASSATGGGYEQYF. DNA of the CDR3: TGTGCCAGCAGTGCCACAGGGGGCGGCTACGAGCAGTACTTC. V gene TRBV6-1 combines with J gene TRBJ2-7; 9 nucleotides match TRBD1. J gave up 3 bases and V 4 bases, and 4 bases lay outside the gene matches. The V gene's germline CDR1 is MNHNS and CDR2 SASEGT. This CDR3 has 14 amino acids.

This clone was counted a single time. The rearrangement links TRBV19 to TRBJ1-2, with TRBD1 identical over 10 bases. Unmatched junction bases numbered 5, after V lost 4 bases and J lost 6 bases. The germline V gene has CDR1 LNHDA and CDR2 SQIVND (reference sequence). This CDR3 is built from 14 residues. In DNA, the CDR3 is TGTGCCAGTAGTACACTGGGACAGGGGAATGGCTACACCTTC. Translated: CASSTLGQGNGYTF.

The chain uses TRBV5-1 and TRBJ1-4; maybe TRBD1 (5 bases). V lost 4 bases to trimming and J lost 5 bases, with 12 bases between them. CDR1 and CDR2 from the germline V gene are SGHRS and YFSETQ. This CDR3 spans 14 amino acids. As DNA, the CDR3 is TGCGCCAGCAGCCTACCCGGGGGGAATGAAAAACTGTTTTTT. It specifies CASSLPGGNEKLFF.

The chain employs TRBV4-1 and TRBJ2-4, with 7 bases lining up with TRBD1. The CDR3 consists of 16 residues. CDR1 and CDR2 from the germline V gene are MGHRA and YSYEKL. V shed 1 base and J 6 bases; nucleotides not matched to a gene: 9. The CDR3 is CASSQATTGIGNIQYF. The CDR3, as DNA: TGCGCCAGCAGCCAAGCTACGACAGGGATCGGAAACATTCAGTACTTC.

The gene calls are TRBV27 and TRBJ2-5, with TRBD1 as a possible D gene (6 bases). There are 14 residues in the CDR3. CDR1 is MNHEY, CDR2 SMNVEV, per germline (reference sequence). Trimming removed 10 bases at V and 7 bases at J, with 22 bases between. The DNA for the CDR3 is TGTGCCACCCGTTCACAGGGATTCCCCTGGACCCAGTACTTC. This codes for CATRSQGFPWTQYF.

The chain couples TRBV9 to TRBJ1-3; D gene ambiguous. V was cut by 3 bases and J by 4 bases, with 5 bases left in between. There are 12 residues in the CDR3. Germline values: CDR1 SGDLS, CDR2 YYNGEE. The CDR3 here is CASSALGNTIYF. CDR3 sequence (DNA): TGTGCCAGCAGCGCGTTGGGAAACACCATATATTTT.

The chain joins TRBV7-2 to TRBJ2-3; 12 nucleotides align to TRBD2. The V segment lost 4 bases and the J segment 2 bases; nucleotides outside the gene matches: 4. The CDR3 loop spans 16 amino acids. Per the germline V gene, CDR1 is SGHTA and CDR2 is FQGNSA. DNA for the CDR3: TGTGCCAGCAGCTATCGACTAGCGGGGGCCACAGATACGCAGTATTTT. Residues: CASSYRLAGATDTQYF. The variable domain in full, with the rest retrieved from reference TRBV7-2 and TRBJ2-3, is GAGVSQSPSNKVTEKGKDVELRCDPISGHTALYWYRQSLGQGLEFLIYFQGNSAPDKSGLPSDRFSAERTGGSVSTLTIQRTQQEDSAVYLCASSYRLAGATDTQYFGPGTRLTVL.